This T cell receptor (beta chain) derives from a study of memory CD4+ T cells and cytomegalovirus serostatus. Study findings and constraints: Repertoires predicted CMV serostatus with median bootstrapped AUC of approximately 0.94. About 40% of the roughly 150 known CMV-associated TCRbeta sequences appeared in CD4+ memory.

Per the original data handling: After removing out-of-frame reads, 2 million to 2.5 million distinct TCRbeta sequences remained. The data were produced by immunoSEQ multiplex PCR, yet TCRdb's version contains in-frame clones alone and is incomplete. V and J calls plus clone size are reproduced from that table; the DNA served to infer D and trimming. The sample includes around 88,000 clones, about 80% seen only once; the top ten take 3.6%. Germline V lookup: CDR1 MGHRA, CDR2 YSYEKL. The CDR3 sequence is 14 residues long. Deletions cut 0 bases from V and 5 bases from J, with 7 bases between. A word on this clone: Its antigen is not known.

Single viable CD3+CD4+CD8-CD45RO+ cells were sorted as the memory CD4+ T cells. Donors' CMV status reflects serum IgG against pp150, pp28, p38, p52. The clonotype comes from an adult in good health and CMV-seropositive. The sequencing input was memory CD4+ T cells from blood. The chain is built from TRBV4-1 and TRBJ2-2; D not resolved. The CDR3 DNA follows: TGCGCCAGCAGCCAAGATCCCCGAACCGGGGAGCTGTTTTTT. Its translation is CASSQDPRTGELFF.